These T cell receptor beta chains were read from a single sample in a study of identical twins. A single record per CDR3 protein comes from TCRdb applying MiXCR to the 5' RACE reads. The top ten clones hold 7.5% to 8.5% of a sample with around 160,000 distinct CDR3 sequences, approximately 3.5% of them seen once. Sequencing used memory T cells sorted from blood. The receptors derive from a man younger than 35 in good health. Each CDR3 is given with its conserved first and last residue. The order of the fields is clone size, V gene, D gene, J gene, CDR3 DNA, CDR3 protein. The D gene is left open where the match is weak. Some rows have no size entry. The others give once, few or many, or a class for an expanded clone.

>many|TRBV11-1|TRBD2|TRBJ2-1
TGTGCCAGCAGCTTAGGACTAGCGGGAGGGTCTACGAATGAGCAGTTCTTC
CASSLGLAGGSTNEQFF
>many|TRBV4-2|TRBD1|TRBJ2-2
TGTGCCAGCAGCCTTGGACAGGGCGCGAACACCGGGGAGCTGTTTTTT
CASSLGQGANTGELFF
>many|TRBV10-3|TRBD2|TRBJ2-7
TGTGCCACCCGCGGGAGCGGATACGAGCAGTACTTC
CATRGSGYEQYF
>many|TRBV18|TRBD1|TRBJ2-2
TGTGCCAGCTCACCACAACGGACAGGGGGTAACACCGGGGAGCTGTTTTTT
CASSPQRTGGNTGELFF
>many|TRBV5-6|-|TRBJ1-1
TGTGCCAGCAGCTTGGAAGCAGGGCGTACTGAAGCTTTCTTT
CASSLEAGRTEAFF
>-|TRBV20-1|TRBD1|TRBJ2-2
TGCAGTGCGACAGCGGGACAGGGGGCGGCCGGGGAGCTGTTTTTT
CSATAGQGAAGELFF
>many|TRBV3-1|TRBD1|TRBJ1-2
TGTGCCAGCAGCCTATCCAACAGGGGGCGACGGGGCTACACCTTC
CASSLSNRGRRGYTF
>many|TRBV12-3/TRBV12-4|-|TRBJ2-6
TGTGCCAGCAGTTCGACTTCCCCGATCTCTGGGGCCAACGTCCTGACTTTC
CASSSTSPISGANVLTF
>many|TRBV5-1|-|TRBJ2-1
TGCGCCAGCAGCACTACCCTAGCAGATGAGCAGTTCTTC
CASSTTLADEQFF
>many|TRBV5-1|-|TRBJ2-1
TGCGCCAGCAGCGATGGGGGAGTGAGGAATGAGCAGTTCTTC
CASSDGGVRNEQFF
>many|TRBV4-1|-|TRBJ1-3
TGCGCCAGCAGCACAGCTGGAAACACCATATATTTT
CASSTAGNTIYF
>-|TRBV11-3|-|TRBJ2-3
TGTGCCAGCAGCTCCCGAGGGGACCAGGATACGCAGTATTTT
CASSSRGDQDTQYF
>-|TRBV30|TRBD1|TRBJ1-5
TGTGCCTGGAGCCACTGGGACAGGGGGCGAAATAGCAATCAGCCCCAGCATTTT
CAWSHWDRGRNSNQPQHF
>many|TRBV27|-|TRBJ2-3
TGTGCCAGCAGGTCCACTGGCACAGATACGCAGTATTTT
CASRSTGTDTQYF
>many|TRBV20-1|-|TRBJ1-2
TGCAGTGTCACAGGCACGACTAACTATGGCTACACCTTC
CSVTGTTNYGYTF
>many|TRBV10-3|-|TRBJ2-2
TGTGCCATCAGTGGTTCCGGGACAACCACCGGGGAGCTGTTTTTT
CAISGSGTTTGELFF
>many|TRBV5-1|-|TRBJ2-7
TGCGCCAGCAGCTTAAAGGAGACTAGGACCTCCTACGAGCAGTACTTC
CASSLKETRTSYEQYF
>-|TRBV18|-|TRBJ1-2
TGTGCCAGCTCACCGTCGGGACGAAACTATGGCTACACCTTC
CASSPSGRNYGYTF
>many|TRBV7-9|-|TRBJ2-1
TGTGCCAGCAGCCCAAACCGGGCCCTTGGCGGGTTCTTC
CASSPNRALGGFF
>many|TRBV11-2|-|TRBJ2-3
TGTGCCAGCAGCTTAGATGCCGTCAATACGCAGTATTTT
CASSLDAVNTQYF
>-|TRBV20-1|-|TRBJ1-5
TGCAGTGCAACACAAGGGGCTGGCAATCAGCCCCAGCATTTT
CSATQGAGNQPQHF
>-|TRBV20-1|TRBD2|TRBJ2-7
TGCAGTCCTTTAGCGGGGGACTACGAGCAGTACTTC
CSPLAGDYEQYF
>many|TRBV5-1|-|TRBJ2-1
TGCGCCAGCAGCTTGGGCGCCCCTTACAATGAGCAGTTCTTC
CASSLGAPYNEQFF
>-|TRBV18|TRBD1|TRBJ2-7
TGTGCCAGCTCACCGGGCGGACAGGGTAACTACGAGCAGTACTTC
CASSPGGQGNYEQYF
>many|TRBV20-1|-|TRBJ2-1
TGCAGTGCTACCCAGACAGTTAGCAATGAGCAGTTCTTC
CSATQTVSNEQFF
>many|TRBV6-2/TRBV6-3|-|TRBJ2-1
TGTGCCAGCAGGACCAGTCTTGGTGAGCAGTTCTTC
CASRTSLGEQFF
>many|TRBV29-1|TRBD2|TRBJ2-1
TGCAGCGTTGAAGGGGGGAGCGGGATCTACAATGAGCAGTTCTTC
CSVEGGSGIYNEQFF
>many|TRBV20-1|-|TRBJ1-5
TGCAGTGCTAGAGATTCATCAGGGGGCAATCAGCCCCAGCATTTT
CSARDSSGGNQPQHF
>many|TRBV7-9|-|TRBJ1-2
TGTGCCAGCAGCTTAGATTTCCTGCAGGACGGCTACACCTTC
CASSLDFLQDGYTF
>many|TRBV20-1|TRBD1|TRBJ2-1
TGCAGTGCTAGAATCCCCGGGACAGGGATCATCAATGAGCAGTTCTTC
CSARIPGTGIINEQFF
>many|TRBV29-1|TRBD1|TRBJ1-1
TGCAGCGCTGGACAGGGGTCGGGCACTGAAGCTTTCTTT
CSAGQGSGTEAFF
>many|TRBV4-3|TRBD2|TRBJ2-1
TGCGCCAGCAGCCAAGATTGGGGACCGGGACTAGCTTCGGACAATGAGCAGTTCTTC
CASSQDWGPGLASDNEQFF
>many|TRBV7-2|-|TRBJ2-5
TGTGCCAGCAGCAAACAGGAGACCCAGTACTTC
CASSKQETQYF
>few|TRBV3-1|TRBD2|TRBJ2-1
TGTGCCAGCAGCCGTACTAGCGCCTTATACAATGAGCAGTTCTTC
CASSRTSALYNEQFF
>many|TRBV4-2|TRBD1|TRBJ1-3
TGTGCCAGCAGCCAAGTCGCCGGGACAGACTCTGGAAACACCATATATTTT
CASSQVAGTDSGNTIYF
>many|TRBV15|-|TRBJ2-2
TGTGCCACCAGCAATAGGGGAAGCACCGGGGAGCTGTTTTTT
CATSNRGSTGELFF
>many|TRBV6-2/TRBV6-3|-|TRBJ2-7
TGTGCCAGCACCCCGCTGGTAAACTCCTACGAGCAGTACTTC
CASTPLVNSYEQYF
>many|TRBV19|TRBD2|TRBJ2-3
TGTGCCAGTAGTCTATCGACTAGCGGGAAACAACGTACCACAGATACGCAGTATTTT
CASSLSTSGKQRTTDTQYF
>many|TRBV6-1|-|TRBJ2-5
TGTGCCAGCAGCTCCAGCCCGGGACAAGAAGAGACCCAGTACTTC
CASSSSPGQEETQYF
>many|TRBV7-9|TRBD1|TRBJ2-7
TGTGCCAGCAGCCACGGGGACAGGTCTAACTACGAGCAGTACTTC
CASSHGDRSNYEQYF
>many|TRBV7-9|TRBD1|TRBJ1-5
TGTGCCAGCAGCTCATGGCAGGGGGTTCGGGGCAATCAGCCCCAGCATTTT
CASSSWQGVRGNQPQHF
>many|TRBV30|TRBD1|TRBJ1-1
TGTGCCTGGACAGGGGGTGCGAACACTGAAGCTTTCTTT
CAWTGGANTEAFF
>many|TRBV3-1|TRBD1|TRBJ2-7
TGTGCCAGCACTACCGGGACAGAATACGAGCAGTACTTC
CASTTGTEYEQYF
>many|TRBV5-4|-|TRBJ1-1
TGTGCCAGCAGCTTGTTCGCAGGATTCAACACTGAAGCTTTCTTT
CASSLFAGFNTEAFF
>many|TRBV12-3/TRBV12-4|TRBD1|TRBJ1-5
TGTGCCAGCAGGTTCAATACCGGGACAGCTAGGAGCAATCAGCCCCAGCATTTT
CASRFNTGTARSNQPQHF
>many|TRBV20-1|TRBD1|TRBJ1-4
TGCAGTGCTAGTTGGCAGGGGGCGCTTCGGTATGAAAAACTGTTTTTT
CSASWQGALRYEKLFF
>many|TRBV19|-|TRBJ1-1
TGTGCCAGTAAGGTCGACACTGAAGCTTTCTTT
CASKVDTEAFF
>many|TRBV7-2|-|TRBJ2-3
TGTGCCAGCAGCTTAGCGGGAGATTCACATACGCAGTATTTT
CASSLAGDSHTQYF
>many|TRBV20-1|-|TRBJ2-4
TGCAGTGCTAGTCGCGCTATAGCCAAAAACATTCAGTACTTC
CSASRAIAKNIQYF
>few|TRBV20-1|TRBD2|TRBJ2-3
TGCAGTGCTCGGACTAGCGCCTCGTGGGAAGATACGCAGTATTTT
CSARTSASWEDTQYF
>few|TRBV20-1|-|TRBJ2-5
TGCAGCGGCCTAGGGGGGGAGACCCAGTACTTC
CSGLGGETQYF
>many|TRBV5-1|-|TRBJ2-1
TGCGCCAGCAGCTTGTTCGCGAGGGAGGCTGGGAATGAGCAGTTCTTC
CASSLFAREAGNEQFF
>many|TRBV20-1|-|TRBJ2-7
TGCAGTGCTAGTGAAAACAGGGACCTCTACGAGCAGTACTTC
CSASENRDLYEQYF